Below, one TCR beta chain is given with its context. This receptor's antigen is unknown. Relative to the germline gene, one junction end is altered; a read error may explain this. The data were obtained in a study of tumor-infiltrating lymphocytes in primary liver carcinoma (dated by TCRdb to the late 2010s). Concerning the study at large: Between late 2015 and March 2016, roughly 5 patients in China with histopathologically diagnosed primary liver carcinoma had their tumors surgically resected. Of the five patients (three men and two women, aged 30 to 69 years), four had hepatocellular carcinoma and one had combined HCC and intrahepatic cholangiocarcinoma. The five patients had tumors of stage T1-T3 N0M0, with maximum diameters ranging from roughly 4.2 to 10 cm. Each sample produced about 3.5 to 8 million productive TCRbeta reads, and read depth showed no significant difference between tissue types. Across five regions of each liver tumor, along with adjacent normal tissue and blood, the study brought together TCRbeta repertoire sequencing, expression microarrays and whole-exome sequencing. A total of 35 specimens from 5 patients, comprising approximately 25 tumor regions, 5 adjacent noncancerous liver tissues and 5 peripheral blood samples, were covered by TCRbeta repertoire sequencing. Repertoires from technical replicates were highly reproducible, with mean shared-clone rates roughly 0.87 and correlation coefficients above 0.98.

Starting from 500 to 600 ng total RNA, TCRbeta-specific cDNA was produced by reverse transcription with a constant-region primer and ProtoScript II reverse transcriptase. TCRbeta libraries were built with three nested multiplex PCR rounds, a slightly modified ARM-PCR procedure. Each of the first two PCR rounds ran for about 10 cycles using multiplex TRBV1-TRBV30 forward primers together with a Cbeta reverse primer. A final 25-cycle PCR with Deep VentR polymerase added sample barcodes and Illumina adapters. Before sequencing, amplicons between 200 and 500 bp were purified from gel using a QIAquick gel extraction kit. An Illumina HiSeq 2500 was used to sequence the TCRbeta amplicons with 250-bp paired-end reads. Regarding the original processing steps: Reads were quality-trimmed with Trimmomatic v0.33, and paired reads were merged with FLASH v1.2.11 to recover full CDR3 sequences. V, D and J germline segments were assigned to the rearranged TCRbeta sequences by MiGEC v1.2.1b. Clonotype statistics, along with Shannon-Wiener diversity indices, were calculated using VDJtools v1.0.0. Except for diversity analysis, only the 250 most abundant clonotypes of each sample were used in subsequent analyses to reduce sampling bias. The public reads were reprocessed in TCRdb via fastp at Q25 and MiXCR, keeping in-frame beta chains. Every entry covers one CDR3 protein and lists the most common genes and DNA from its rows. TCRdb's processing, not the study's, gives the V and J calls here. In this sample the table shows about 310,000 distinct CDR3 sequences, around 50% of which occur a single time. Of the sample, around 15% is held by the ten largest clones.

The investigation overall reported the following: Compared with blood, tumors had a significantly larger share of the repertoire taken up by the top 250 clones (p = 0.039). Only the TCR beta chain was sequenced, which likely underestimates true repertoire diversity because unpaired alpha chains were not captured. The study included only five patients, and the authors note findings should be validated in a larger study. Consistent with antigen-driven expansion, pairs of tumor regions showed higher repertoire overlap (mean around 36%) than either tumor-adjacent pairs (about 17%) or tumor-blood pairs (about 15%). Comparison of CD4+ and CD8+ T cell repertoires was precluded by the use of bulk unsorted samples.

Blood RNA was extracted from unsorted whole blood using TRIzol reagent, and germline DNA was obtained with the DNeasy Blood & Tissue kit. Chronic HBV infection was present in the patients, and the patients were treatment-naive at sampling. Before surgery, roughly 4.2 milliliters of peripheral blood were drawn into K2EDTA tubes. The CDR3 sequence holds 15 residues, the cysteine and phenylalanine included. CDR3 DNA is the only sequence kept; it has 45 bases, read in frame from the first base. CDR1 and CDR2 (MNHEY, SVGEGT) derive from the germline V gene. The receptor was isolated from a woman younger than 45 with primary liver carcinoma and hepatitis B virus infection. Specimen: peripheral blood. The V and J genes are TRBV6-2 or TRBV6-3 and TRBJ2-3; TRBD2 matches 9 bases in the middle. The CDR3 here reads CSSKLAGPSTDTQYF. In nucleotides, the sequence is TGTTCCAGCAAGCTAGCGGGACCCAGCACAGATACGCAGTATTTT.